One and the same sample provided the 2 T cell receptor beta chains below, sequenced in a study of cytomegalovirus exposure and HLA in healthy donors. TCRdb's copy holds only in-frame clones and misses some; the assay was immunoSEQ multiplex PCR. The profile shows some 110,000 clones, 88% of them singletons. Input material: PBMCs. Receptors were obtained from a woman under 30 in good health and CMV-seropositive.

The CDR3 region is CASSGGGLSSYEQYF. Written as DNA, the CDR3 is TGTGCCAGCAGCGGCGGGGGGCTGAGCTCCTACGAGCAGTACTTC. The chain is built from TRBV5-6 and TRBJ2-7; the match to TRBD2 covers 8 bases. The germline V gene has CDR1 SGHDT and CDR2 YYEEEE. The CDR3 extends over 15 amino acids. After removal of 4 bases from V and 0 bases from J, the junction contained 6 bases not matched to a gene.

The chain couples TRBV4-3 to TRBJ2-3, with 10 bases lining up with TRBD2. J lost 6 bases, V lost 3 bases, and 9 bases had no gene match. The germline gives CDR1 LGHNA, CDR2 YSLEER. The CDR3 runs to 16 residues. This chain's CDR3 is CASSQTSGGAEDTQYF. As DNA, the CDR3 is TGCGCCAGCAGCCAGACGAGCGGGGGGGCCGAGGATACGCAGTATTTT.